This T cell receptor beta chain was sequenced during a study of cytomegalovirus exposure and HLA in healthy donors. The PCR made use of 60 Vbeta and 13 Jbeta primers. Repertoires were generated with immunoSEQ multiplex PCR, while TCRdb's copy carries only in-frame clones and drops some. The repertoire holds 100,000 to 150,000 clones, roughly 70% seen once, with approximately 3.5% in the top ten. Germline CDR1 reads SGHTA; CDR2 reads FQGTGA. V was cut by 3 bases and J by 7 bases, with 10 bases left in between. The length of the CDR3 is 14 residues. The TCR sequence derives from a man aged 30 to 39 in good health and CMV-seronegative. This chain uses TRBV7-3 with TRBJ1-6, with D perhaps matching TRBD1 (6 bases). Sequencing input: PBMCs. The DNA for the CDR3 is TGTGCCAGCAGCTTCCAGGGGACAAATTCACCCCTCCACTTT. The encoded protein is CASSFQGTNSPLHF.